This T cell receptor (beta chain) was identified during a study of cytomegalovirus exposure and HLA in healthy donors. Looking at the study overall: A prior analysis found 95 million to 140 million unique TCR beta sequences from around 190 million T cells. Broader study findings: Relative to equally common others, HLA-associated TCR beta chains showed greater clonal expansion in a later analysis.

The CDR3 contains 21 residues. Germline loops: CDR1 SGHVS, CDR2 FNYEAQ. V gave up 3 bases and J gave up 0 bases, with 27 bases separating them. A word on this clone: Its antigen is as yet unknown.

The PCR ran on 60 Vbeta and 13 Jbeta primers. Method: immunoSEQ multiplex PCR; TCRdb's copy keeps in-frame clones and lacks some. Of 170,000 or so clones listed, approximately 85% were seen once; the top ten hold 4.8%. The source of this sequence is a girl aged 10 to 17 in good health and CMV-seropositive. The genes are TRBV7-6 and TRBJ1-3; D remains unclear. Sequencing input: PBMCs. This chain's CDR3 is CASSFPLVGLTKRDSGNTIYF. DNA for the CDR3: TGTGCCAGCAGCTTTCCGCTGGTCGGTCTGACAAAGCGGGACTCTGGAAACACCATATATTTT.